These T cell receptor beta chains were read from a single sample in a study of cytomegalovirus exposure and HLA in healthy donors. This table comes from immunoSEQ multiplex PCR, and its TCRdb copy is limited to in-frame clones, with some not included. The table records about 150,000 clones, around 67% of them present only once. Sequencing used PBMCs. Receptors originate from a woman between 18 and 29 years old in good health and CMV-seronegative. Each CDR3 is given with its conserved first and last residue. A D gene is named only where the DNA matches it firmly. Part of the rows lack a size; the others show once, few, many or a class for expanded clones.

>TRBJ2-3|TRBV11-3|once|NA
CASSVRHSTDTQYF
TGTGCCAGCAGCGTCAGACATAGCACAGATACGCAGTATTTT
>TRBJ2-1|TRBV7-2|NA|NA
CASSAGYNEQFF
TGTGCCAGCAGCGCGGGCTACAATGAGCAGTTCTTC
>TRBJ2-5|TRBV20-1|NA|NA
CSARVGETQYF
TGCAGTGCTAGAGTCGGAGAGACCCAGTACTTC
>TRBJ1-1|TRBV4-3|NA|TRBD1
CASSQDSGQYNTEAFF
TGCGCCAGCAGCCAAGATTCGGGACAGTATAACACTGAAGCTTTCTTT
>TRBJ2-1|TRBV5-6|NA|TRBD1
CASSSGTGRNYNEQFF
TGTGCCAGCAGCTCCGGGACAGGCAGGAATTACAATGAGCAGTTCTTC
>TRBJ2-7|TRBV9|once|TRBD2
CASSVGGGGWQYF
TGTGCCAGCAGCGTAGGGGGCGGGGGTTGGCAGTACTTC
>TRBJ1-2|TRBV5-1|once|TRBD1
CASRQGAEGYTF
TGCGCCAGCAGACAGGGGGCGGAGGGCTACACCTTC
>TRBJ1-2|TRBV18|NA|TRBD1
CASSPRDRDYGYTF
TGTGCCAGCTCACCAAGGGACAGGGACTATGGCTACACCTTC
>TRBJ2-5|TRBV4-2|NA|NA
CASSQGQQETQYF
TGTGCCAGCAGCCAGGGACAACAAGAGACCCAGTACTTC
>TRBJ2-2|TRBV7-8|NA|TRBD2
CASSLGLAGGGTGELFF
TGTGCCAGCAGCTTAGGACTAGCGGGAGGAGGGACCGGGGAGCTGTTTTTT
>TRBJ2-1|TRBV10-3|NA|NA
CAISESRGFTYNEQFF
TGTGCCATCAGTGAGTCCAGGGGATTTACCTACAATGAGCAGTTCTTC